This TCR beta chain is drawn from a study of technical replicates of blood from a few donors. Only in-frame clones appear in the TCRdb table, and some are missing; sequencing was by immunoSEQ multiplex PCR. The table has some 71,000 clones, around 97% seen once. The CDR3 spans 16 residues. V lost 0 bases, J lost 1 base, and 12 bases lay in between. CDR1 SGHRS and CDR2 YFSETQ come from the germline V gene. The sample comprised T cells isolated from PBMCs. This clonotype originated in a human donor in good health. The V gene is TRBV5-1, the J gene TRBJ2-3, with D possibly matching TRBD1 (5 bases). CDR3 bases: TGCGCCAGCAGCTTGGAGGGGCCAAGGGGCACAGATACGCAGTATTTT. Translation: CASSLEGPRGTDTQYF.